This section outlines one T cell receptor (beta chain) sequence together with its context. Its target is not known. These data originate in a study of cytomegalovirus exposure and HLA in healthy donors. Study-wide findings and caveats: For cytomegalovirus status, the classifier reportedly gave diagnoses with high specificity and sensitivity. Later analysis placed DRB1 highest and HLA-C lowest in TCR association rates, which differed by HLA locus. HLA alleles showed associations with fewer than 20,000 TCR beta sequences in a later analysis, at a 0.05 false discovery rate.

Though probably carrying unrecorded immune exposures, donors were nominally healthy at sampling. PCR amplification relied on 60 Vbeta primers (plus 13 Jbeta primers). The repertoire was sequenced with immunoSEQ multiplex PCR; TCRdb's copy has only in-frame clones and lacks some. This sample's table has 70,000 to 80,000 clones. CDR3 length: 15 amino acids. V lost 6 bases and J 0 bases, leaving 14 bases between the germline ends. Germline assignment: CDR1 KGHSH and CDR2 LQKENI. V usage is TRBV18 and J usage is TRBJ1-1; D is uncertain. The sequenced material came from PBMCs. This sequence originates from a man aged 35 to 55 in good health and CMV-seronegative. The CDR3: CASSGGIGMNTEAFF. The CDR3 DNA is TGTGCCAGCTCGGGAGGGATTGGTATGAACACTGAAGCTTTCTTT.